The sequence of this T cell receptor beta chain was determined in a study of beta chain features in type 1 diabetes. Study-wide points: The similarity of naive, central memory and Treg TCRB repertoires appeared greater among patients than among healthy donors. All four CD4+ subsets of Type 1 diabetes patients contained TCRB CDR3s that were moderately but significantly shorter.

In the case of this clone: Its antigen is unidentified.

Averaging about 120 mL, one heparinised blood draw was given by each donor. Sorting that relied on CD45RO/CCR7/CD25/CD127/CD95/CD27 yielded CD4+ naive, central memory, regulatory and stem cell-like memory cells. cDNA synthesis used the whole RNA isolate, giving expressed TCRB sequences. Profiling relied on immunoSEQ multiplex PCR, and the TCRdb table lists in-frame clones only, not all of them. The profile shows 500,000 to 700,000 clones, roughly 16% of them singletons. The sample comprised naive CD4+ T cells from blood. This TCR was recovered from a man younger than 30 in good health.

CDR3 in DNA: TGCAGTGCTACCTGGGACCATGAGCAGTTCTTC. Its translation: CSATWDHEQFF. The chain has TRBV20-1 and TRBJ2-1; D assignment may be TRBD1 or TRBD2 (5 bases each). From germline, CDR1 is DFQATT and CDR2 SNEGSKA (reference sequence). With 4 bases removed from V and 8 bases from J, the gap between germline ends came to 9 bases. The CDR3 is 11 residues long.